Below are 32 T cell receptor beta chains sequenced from a single sample in a study of cytomegalovirus exposure and HLA in healthy donors. The PCR ran on 60 Vbeta and 13 Jbeta primers. Data came from immunoSEQ multiplex PCR; TCRdb stores just in-frame clones and leaves some out. The sample has 120,000 to 150,000 clones, about three quarters seen once. Sequencing was carried out using PBMCs. These receptors were taken from a man aged 40-49 years in good health and CMV-seronegative.

This clone was counted only a few times. CDR3 protein: CASRSRSAEMNTEAFF. The CDR3 bases are TGTGCCAGTAGGAGCAGATCAGCGGAGATGAACACTGAAGCTTTCTTT. The chain has TRBV19 and TRBJ1-1; D is uncertain. CDR3 size: 16 residues. Trimming cost V 6 bases and J 0 bases, with 17 bases left between them. The germline gives CDR1 LNHDA, CDR2 SQIVND (reference sequence).

This chain connects TRBV7-2 to TRBJ2-1, with D maybe TRBD1 (6 bases). The germline V gene has CDR1 SGHTA and CDR2 FQGNSA. Trimming left V 5 bases short and J 5 bases short, with 16 bases between. The CDR3 totals 15 residues. CDR3 sequence (DNA): TGTGCCAGCAGCGATGGGACAAACCCCCACAATGAGCAGTTCTTC. Amino acids: CASSDGTNPHNEQFF.

The chain couples TRBV7-9 to TRBJ1-1; 7 bases line up with TRBD1. CDR3 size: 14 residues. With V trimmed by 5 bases and J by 2 bases, 5 bases remained unmatched. Germline CDR1 SEHNR, CDR2 FQNEAQ (reference sequence). In DNA form, the CDR3 reads TGTGCCAGCAGCCGAGGACAGGTAAACACTGAAGCTTTCTTT. Its translation is CASSRGQVNTEAFF.

The gene calls are TRBV9 and TRBJ2-2, with 11 bases lining up with TRBD2. CDR3 size: 16 residues. J was trimmed by 2 bases and V by 0 bases; bases with no gene match: 0. Germline V gene lookup returns CDR1 SGDLS and CDR2 YYNGEE. In DNA, the CDR3 is TGTGCCAGCAGCGTAGGACTAGCGGGAAACACCGGGGAGCTGTTTTTT. It yields the protein CASSVGLAGNTGELFF. Drawing the rest from reference TRBV9 and TRBJ2-2, the complete variable domain is DSGVTQTPKHLITATGQRVTLRCSPRSGDLSVYWYQQSLDQGLQFLIQYYNGEERAKGNILERFSAQQFPDLHSELNLSSLELGDSALYFCASSVGLAGNTGELFFGEGSRLTVL.

The gene calls are TRBV27 and TRBJ1-5; 7 positions agree with TRBD1. CDR3 length: 14 amino acids. Germline CDR1 reads MNHEY; CDR2 reads SMNVEV (reference sequence). With 1 base clipped from V and 8 bases from J, the junction kept 5 bases outside the gene matches. The CDR3 DNA is TGTGCCAGCAGTTTATTGACAGGGTTCGAGCCCCAGCATTTT. Translated, it gives CASSLLTGFEPQHF.

V usage is TRBV7-2 and J usage is TRBJ2-2; D ambiguous. V was trimmed by 1 base and J by 0 bases, leaving 6 bases between them. Germline CDR1 reads SGHTA; CDR2 reads FQGNSA. The CDR3 loop spans 15 amino acids. The DNA of the CDR3 is TGTGCCAGCAGCTTAGTACTGACGAACACCGGGGAGCTGTTTTTT. Translating gives CASSLVLTNTGELFF.

The chain uses TRBV5-1 and TRBJ2-1, with 7 positions matching TRBD1. Unmatched junction bases numbered 2, after V lost 4 bases and J lost 4 bases. CDR1 is SGHRS, CDR2 YFSETQ, per germline. This CDR3 comprises 13 residues. The CDR3 spells CASSGDSYNEQFF. The CDR3 coding sequence is TGCGCCAGCAGCGGGGACAGTTACAATGAGCAGTTCTTC. The whole variable domain, remainder taken from reference TRBV5-1 and TRBJ2-1, is KAGVTQTPRYLIKTRGQQVTLSCSPISGHRSVSWYQQTPGQGLQFLFEYFSETQRNKGNFPGRFSGRQFSNSRSEMNVSTLELGDSALYLCASSGDSYNEQFFGPGTRLTVL.

This chain connects TRBV14 to TRBJ2-7; the match to TRBD2 covers 10 bases. CDR3 size: 17 residues. The V segment lost 5 bases and the J segment 4 bases; nucleotides outside the gene matches: 14. Germline CDR1 and CDR2: SGHDN and FVKESK. The CDR3 DNA is TGTGCCAGCAGCGCTCAGGTGGTAGCGGGAGGTGGATACGAGCAGTACTTC. This gives the protein CASSAQVVAGGGYEQYF.

CDR3 bases: TGTGCCAGCAGCTTATCGTCTTACAGCGGGGGGCGGGAGACCCAGTACTTC. Translating it yields CASSLSSYSGGRETQYF. This chain uses TRBV7-9 with TRBJ2-5; 9 bases align to TRBD2. The CDR3 is 17 amino acids. V shed 2 bases and J 5 bases; nucleotides not matched to a gene: 12. The germline gives CDR1 SEHNR, CDR2 FQNEAQ (reference sequence).

Of note for this clone: The same CDR3 is also encoded by other DNA sequences in this sample. DNA for the CDR3: TGCGCCAGCGTGCAGGGGAGTACGAACACTGAAGCTTTCTTT. Translating it yields CASVQGSTNTEAFF. The V and J genes are TRBV5-1 and TRBJ1-1, with D maybe TRBD1 (6 bases). V lost 7 bases, J lost 1 base, and 14 bases lay in between. The CDR3 is 14 amino acids. The germline CDR1 and CDR2 sequences are SGHRS and YFSETQ.

The chain links TRBV11-3 to TRBJ2-1, with 8 bases aligning to TRBD1. V shed 5 bases and J 2 bases; nucleotides not matched to a gene: 8. The germline CDR1 and CDR2 sequences are SGHNT and YENEEA. The length of the CDR3 is 16 residues. CDR3 in DNA: TGTGCCAGCAGCCCCTCCGGGACAGGAACCTACAATGAGCAGTTCTTC. It is translated as CASSPSGTGTYNEQFF.

The genes are TRBV9 and TRBJ2-3; 8 positions match TRBD2. V lost 1 base, J lost 2 bases, and 6 bases stayed unmatched. The CDR3 runs 16 residues. Germline V gene sequence: CDR1 SGDLS, CDR2 YYNGEE. The CDR3 DNA is TGTGCCAGCAGCGTACTCAGCGGGGGTAACACAGATACGCAGTATTTT. This gives the protein CASSVLSGGNTDTQYF.

This rearrangement joins TRBV18 to TRBJ2-3, with TRBD1 as a possible D gene (7 bases). Germline V gene lookup returns CDR1 KGHSH and CDR2 LQKENI. Trimming shortened V by 3 bases and J by 2 bases, and 21 bases separated the two germline ends. The CDR3 totals 18 residues. CDR3 sequence (DNA): TGTGCCAGCTCACCTCCCCTGGGCGGGACAGTCTTCACAGATACGCAGTATTTT. Translation: CASSPPLGGTVFTDTQYF.

V is TRBV19 and J is TRBJ2-7; perhaps TRBD2 as D (6 bases). The CDR3 runs 16 residues. V was shortened by 4 bases and J by 0 bases, with 16 bases between the two germline ends. The V gene's germline CDR1 is LNHDA and CDR2 SQIVND (reference sequence). CDR3 sequence reads: CASSTGLAPSSYEQYF. The CDR3 nucleotides read TGTGCCAGTAGTACAGGTCTAGCGCCGAGCTCCTACGAGCAGTACTTC.

The chain employs TRBV28 and TRBJ2-7; 7 positions agree with TRBD1. The CDR3 length is 15 residues. Germline assignment: CDR1 MDHEN and CDR2 SYDVKM. V was clipped by 5 bases and J by 2 bases; unmatched bases: 9. CDR3 bases: TGTGCCAGCAGTCTGGCACAGGGGACGGCCTACGAGCAGTACTTC. This translates into CASSLAQGTAYEQYF.

V usage is TRBV7-9 and J usage is TRBJ2-3; TRBD2 agrees at 13 bases. Germline CDR1 reads SEHNR; CDR2 reads FQNEAQ (reference sequence). The CDR3 spans 18 residues. Germline trimming cut 5 bases from V and 0 bases from J; bases unmatched to any gene: 8. The CDR3 DNA reads TGTGCCAGCAGCCAAAGGGGGACTAGCGGGGCTAGCACAGATACGCAGTATTTT. Protein product: CASSQRGTSGASTDTQYF.

The rearrangement uses TRBV10-3 and TRBJ1-2; weak D call: TRBD1 (6 bases). The CDR3 contains 15 residues. Germline V lookup: CDR1 ENHRY, CDR2 SYGVKD. V dropped 3 bases and J dropped 3 bases, with 14 bases sitting between them. CDR3 in amino acids: CAISETTRGHYGYTF. Written as DNA, the CDR3 is TGTGCCATCAGTGAAACGACCAGGGGCCACTATGGCTACACCTTC.

This clone was seen only a few times. The chain recombines TRBV18 with TRBJ2-5; D is possibly TRBD1 (6 bases). V was trimmed by 3 bases and J by 1 base, leaving 12 bases between them. Germline-derived CDR1 and CDR2 are KGHSH and LQKENI. CDR3 length equals 15 residues. The CDR3 coding sequence is TGTGCCAGCTCACCCACTACAGGGATCCAAGAGACCCAGTACTTC. This sequence encodes CASSPTTGIQETQYF.

The chain links TRBV18 to TRBJ1-5; the D is unclear. Germline loops: CDR1 KGHSH, CDR2 LQKENI. The germline V and J ends were trimmed by 3 bases and 6 bases, with 18 bases remaining between them. CDR3 length: 16 amino acids. The DNA for the CDR3 is TGTGCCAGCTCACCCATGGACTCTTTTCCTCGTCAGCCCCAGCATTTT. It specifies CASSPMDSFPRQPQHF.

To note about this clone: This same CDR3 is encoded by further DNA sequences in the sample. The chain combines TRBV11-1 with TRBJ2-5; D perhaps matches TRBD2 (5 bases). CDR1 is SGHAT, CDR2 FQDESV, per germline (reference sequence). With 1 base removed from V and 1 base from J, the gap between germline ends came to 10 bases. This CDR3 has 15 residues. The CDR3 DNA reads as TGTGCCAGCAGCTTAGGAGGGCGACTCCAAGAGACCCAGTACTTC. Translated: CASSLGGRLQETQYF.

This clone showed up just a few times. The chain employs TRBV27 and TRBJ2-3; TRBD1 matches at 7 bases. CDR3 length: 16 amino acids. Germline V lookup: CDR1 MNHEY, CDR2 SMNVEV (reference sequence). With V trimmed by 11 bases and J by 6 bases, 20 bases remained unmatched. CDR3 nucleotide sequence: TGTGCCCCTAGGGGTCCAGGGGGTAATCCTCGGGATACGCAGTATTTT. Protein: CAPRGPGGNPRDTQYF.

V and J are TRBV29-1 and TRBJ1-2, with 7 bases identical to TRBD1. The CDR3 spans 13 residues. The ends lost 4 bases at V and 8 bases at J; junction bases unmatched: 10. The germline V gene encodes CDR1 SQVTM and CDR2 ANQGSEA. This chain's CDR3 is CSVVLQGWLGYTF. The CDR3 coding sequence is TGCAGCGTTGTTCTACAGGGGTGGCTCGGCTACACCTTC.

This clone was detected a few times. CDR3 coding DNA: TGTGCCAGCTCGCGCCGGGACAGGGTCCACGAGCAGTACTTC. It codes for CASSRRDRVHEQYF. This chain links TRBV27 with TRBJ2-7, with 9 bases aligning to TRBD1. CDR1 and CDR2 (germline): MNHEY, SMNVEV (reference sequence). V lost 8 bases and J lost 5; bases outside the gene matches: 10. The CDR3 totals 14 residues.

V gene TRBV11-3 combines with J gene TRBJ1-2; TRBD1 aligns across 7 bases. This CDR3 region has 14 residues. Per germline, CDR1 SGHNT and CDR2 YENEEA. V dropped 5 bases and J dropped 3; count of bases not matched to a gene: 6. The CDR3 loop reads CASSQTGWDYGYTF. In DNA form, the CDR3 reads TGTGCCAGCAGCCAGACAGGGTGGGACTATGGCTACACCTTC. The variable domain in full, with the rest retrieved from reference TRBV11-3 and TRBJ1-2, is EAGVVQSPRYKIIEKKQPVAFWCNPISGHNTLYWYLQNLGQGPELLIRYENEEAVDDSQLPKDRFSAERLKGVDSTLKIQPAELGDSAVYLCASSQTGWDYGYTFGSGTRLTVV.

This clone was seen once. The rearrangement links TRBV19 to TRBJ2-7, with 9 nucleotides matching TRBD1. This CDR3 is built from 15 residues. V shed 7 bases, J shed 0 bases, and the junction held 7 bases outside the gene matches. CDR1 LNHDA and CDR2 SQIVND come from the germline V gene (reference sequence). The CDR3 sequence: CASTAGTGPSYEQYF. DNA of the CDR3: TGTGCCAGTACCGCCGGGACAGGGCCCTCCTACGAGCAGTACTTC. Full variable domain (remainder filled in from reference TRBV19 and TRBJ2-7): DGGITQSPKYLFRKEGQNVTLSCEQNLNHDAMYWYRQDPGQGLRLIYYSQIVNDFQKGDIAEGYSVSREKKESFPLTVTSAQKNPTAFYLCASTAGTGPSYEQYFGPGTRLTVT.

The chain carries TRBV20-1 and TRBJ2-4; D call uncertain. Germline V gene sequence: CDR1 DFQATT, CDR2 SNEGSKA (reference sequence). The CDR3 is 11 residues long. The V gene lost 2 bases and the J gene lost 7 bases, with 6 bases spanning the gap. CDR3 amino acids: CSARRENIQYF. The CDR3, as DNA: TGCAGTGCTAGAAGAGAGAACATTCAGTACTTC.

This clone came up a few times. The chain recombines TRBV27 with TRBJ2-7; weak D call: TRBD2 (6 bases). CDR1 and CDR2 from the germline V gene are MNHEY and SMNVEV (reference sequence). V was pared by 3 bases and J by 3 bases, with 6 bases between. The CDR3 sequence is 12 residues long. The CDR3 sequence is CASSFGGYEQYF. DNA of the CDR3: TGTGCCAGCAGTTTCGGGGGCTACGAGCAGTACTTC.

The V and J genes are TRBV6-4 and TRBJ2-3; 9 nucleotides line up with TRBD1. V lost 5 bases to trimming and J lost 4 bases; unmatched junction nucleotides: 7. CDR3 size: 15 residues. Germline loops: CDR1 MRHNA, CDR2 SNTAGT. The CDR3 sequence: CASSPQGAEADTQYF. The DNA of the CDR3 is TGTGCCAGCAGTCCACAGGGGGCCGAGGCAGATACGCAGTATTTT.

This chain uses TRBV7-8 with TRBJ2-7, with no clear D. This CDR3 contains 13 residues. CDR1 and CDR2 (germline): SGHVS, FQNEAQ. V was clipped by 1 base and J by 3 bases, with 7 bases between them. CDR3 nucleotides: TGTGCCAGCAGCTTAGGGTCAGTCTACGAGCAGTACTTC. Translated: CASSLGSVYEQYF.

The genes are TRBV4-1 and TRBJ2-1; TRBD2 aligns across 14 bases. V was clipped by 3 bases and J by 4 bases; unmatched bases: 5. CDR3 size: 17 residues. Germline CDR1 and CDR2: MGHRA and YSYEKL. CDR3 in amino acids: CASSHPRTSGGYNEQFF. The CDR3 coding sequence is TGCGCCAGCAGCCACCCTCGGACTAGCGGGGGGTACAATGAGCAGTTCTTC.

This sequence joins TRBV11-3 and TRBJ2-5, with TRBD1 matching over 7 bases. Trimming cost V 4 bases and J 4 bases; bases outside gene matches: 9. Germline values: CDR1 SGHNT, CDR2 YENEEA. This CDR3 contains 15 residues. CDR3 sequence reads: CASSSTGALRETQYF. The DNA of the CDR3 is TGTGCCAGCAGCTCCACAGGGGCACTTCGAGAGACCCAGTACTTC.

This clone turned up a few times. The chain is built from TRBV15 and TRBJ1-1, with a tentative D call TRBD1 (5 bases). V gave up 6 bases and J gave up 3 bases, with 11 bases separating them. Germline V gives CDR1 LNHNV, CDR2 YYDKDF (reference sequence). The CDR3 runs 13 residues. CDR3 region: CATSRTGYTEAFF. The CDR3 bases are TGTGCCACCAGTAGAACAGGATACACTGAAGCTTTCTTT.